Included here is one T cell receptor beta chain sequence, with context. These data come from a study of blood T cell repertoires in COVID-19. Study details: From T cells, B-cell-depleted T cells, or PBMCs came the material, which was cDNA or gDNA.

The V and J ends lost 5 bases and 4 bases, in that order; junction bases with no gene match: 8. Germline CDR1 SGHAT, CDR2 FQDESV (reference sequence). The CDR3 is made up of 15 amino acids. In the original workflow: Estimates of nucleated cell counts were drawn from the amplification of reference gene primers. TCRdb's table, derived via immunoSEQ multiplex PCR, lists solely in-frame clones and lacks some. That table gives V, J and clone size, and the DNA gave D and trimming. The sample gives around 130,000 clones, 80% of which show up once; roughly 16% is in the top ten. Sequencing used peripheral blood. The rearrangement joins TRBV11-1 to TRBJ1-1, with 9 bases that match TRBD1. This receptor was taken from a man in his fifties or sixties with active or convalescent COVID-19. Here the CDR3 reads CASSPRDRAVTEAFF. CDR3 DNA sequence: TGTGCCAGCAGCCCCAGGGACAGGGCGGTCACTGAAGCTTTCTTT.